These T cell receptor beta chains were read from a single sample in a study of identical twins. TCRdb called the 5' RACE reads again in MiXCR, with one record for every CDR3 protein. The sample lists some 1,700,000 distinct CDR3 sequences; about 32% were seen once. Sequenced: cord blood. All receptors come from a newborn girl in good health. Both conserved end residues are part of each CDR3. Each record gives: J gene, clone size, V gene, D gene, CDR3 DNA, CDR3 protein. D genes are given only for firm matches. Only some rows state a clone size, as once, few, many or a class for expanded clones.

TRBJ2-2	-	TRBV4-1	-	TGCGCCAGCAGCCAAGATGTCTCCCGAAAGCAACACCGTGGGGAGCTGTTTTTT	CASSQDVSRKQHRGELFF
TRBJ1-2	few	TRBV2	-	TGTGCCAGCACCATTAAGGGGGGGAATGGCTACACCTTC	CASTIKGGNGYTF
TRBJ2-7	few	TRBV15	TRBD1	TGTGCCACCAGCAGAGTAGCCCTGACAGGGGACGAGCAGTACTTC	CATSRVALTGDEQYF
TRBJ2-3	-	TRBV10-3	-	TGTGCCATCAGTGATCGGGTTAGCACAGATACGCAGTATTTT	CAISDRVSTDTQYF
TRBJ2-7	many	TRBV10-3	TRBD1	TGTGCCATCAGTGGACAGGGGACCTACGAGCAGTACTTC	CAISGQGTYEQYF
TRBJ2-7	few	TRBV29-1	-	TGCAGCGTTTCAGAGGCTTTCCTAACATCCTACGAGCAGTACTTC	CSVSEAFLTSYEQYF
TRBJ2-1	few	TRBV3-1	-	TGTGCCAGCAGCCAAGATACTAGCAGATACAATGAGCAGTTCTTC	CASSQDTSRYNEQFF
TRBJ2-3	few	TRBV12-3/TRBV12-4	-	TGTGCCAGCAGTCCCCCGATACCTAGCACAGATACGCAGTATTTT	CASSPPIPSTDTQYF
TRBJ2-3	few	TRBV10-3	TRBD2	TGTGCCATCCTAGCGGGTGTCACAGATACGCAGTATTTT	CAILAGVTDTQYF
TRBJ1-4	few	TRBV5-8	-	TGTGCCAGCAGCCTCCGGGACTGGAATGAAAAACTGTTTTTT	CASSLRDWNEKLFF
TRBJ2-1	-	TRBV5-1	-	TGCGCCAGCAGCTTGGGACTAGTTCCCGGCAATGAGCAGTTCTTC	CASSLGLVPGNEQFF
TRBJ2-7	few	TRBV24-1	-	TGTGCCACCAGCCGACTGGGACTCTCCTACGAGCAGTACTTC	CATSRLGLSYEQYF
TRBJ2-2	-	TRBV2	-	TGTGCCAGAAGGAACACCGGGGAGCTGTTTTTT	CARRNTGELFF
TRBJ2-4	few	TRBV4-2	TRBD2	TGTGCCAGCAGCCAAGATGGGACTAGCGGGAGCGCCAAAAACATTCAGTACTTC	CASSQDGTSGSAKNIQYF
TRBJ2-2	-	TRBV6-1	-	TGTGCCAGCAGTGTCCCAGCGGCAAACACCGGGGAGCTGTTTTTT	CASSVPAANTGELFF
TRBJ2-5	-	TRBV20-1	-	TGCAGTGTTGGTCGTCAAGGGACCCAGTACTTC	CSVGRQGTQYF
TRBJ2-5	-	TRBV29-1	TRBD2	TGCAGCGTTGAAGGCGGGGGGCTAGAGACCCAGTACTTC	CSVEGGGLETQYF
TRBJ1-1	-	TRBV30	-	TGTGCCTGGAGTGTTAAGGTACAGAGGAACACTGAAGCTTTCTTT	CAWSVKVQRNTEAFF
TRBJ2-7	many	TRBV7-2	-	TGTGCCAGCAGCTTAGCGGGTCGGGATAACTATGGGACCTACGAGCAGTACTTC	CASSLAGRDNYGTYEQYF
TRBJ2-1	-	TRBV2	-	TGTGCCAGCAGGACGGACCCTAAAGCGAATGAGCAGTTCTTC	CASRTDPKANEQFF
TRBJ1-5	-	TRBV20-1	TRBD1	TGCAGTGCTAGAGTAGGACAGGGCATACGGAGCAATCAGCCCCAGCATTTT	CSARVGQGIRSNQPQHF
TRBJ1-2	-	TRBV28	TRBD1	TGTGCCAGCAGTGTTTCCGGGACAGGGTACTATGGCTACACCTTC	CASSVSGTGYYGYTF
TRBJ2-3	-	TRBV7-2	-	TGTGCCAGCTCGGGGAGGCCAGATACGCAGTATTTT	CASSGRPDTQYF
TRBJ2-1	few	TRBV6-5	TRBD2	TGTGCCAGCAGCCGGACTGGACTAGCGGGAACCAATGAGCAGTTCTTC	CASSRTGLAGTNEQFF
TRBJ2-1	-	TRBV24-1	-	TGTGCCACCAGTGATCCGGGTGGTCTGTCCTACAATGAGCAGTTCTTC	CATSDPGGLSYNEQFF
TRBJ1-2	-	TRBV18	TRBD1	TGTGCCAGCTCACGACAGGGAGGTCGTTTGGGCTACACCTTC	CASSRQGGRLGYTF